The 17 T cell receptor beta chains reported below all come from one sample, sequenced in a study of blood T cell repertoires in COVID-19. Using immunoSEQ multiplex PCR, the repertoire was profiled, and TCRdb retains in-frame clones only, with some absent. Of about 400,000 clones listed, about nine tenths are singletons. The specimen was PBMCs or T cells enriched from blood (not recorded which). These receptor sequences come from a woman in her 30s who had recovered from COVID-19.

The table lists this clone with a few counts. The chain links TRBV27 to TRBJ2-5; 13 nucleotides match TRBD2. Per the germline V gene, CDR1 is MNHEY and CDR2 is SMNVEV (reference sequence). The trim removed 5 bases at V and 5 bases at J, leaving 11 bases unmatched. The CDR3 runs 17 residues. The DNA of the CDR3 is TGTGCCAGCAGTCCCACAGGGACTAGCGGGATTCAGGAGACCCAGTACTTC. Protein: CASSPTGTSGIQETQYF.

The rearrangement joins TRBV10-3 to TRBJ2-1; 10 bases are shared with TRBD2. After removal of 4 bases from V and 5 bases from J, the junction contained 5 bases not matched to a gene. Germline CDR1 and CDR2: ENHRY and SYGVKD. This CDR3 region has 15 residues. CDR3 in DNA: TGTGCCATCAGTGGTCTACTAGCGGGAAACAATGAGCAGTTCTTC. Encoded protein: CAISGLLAGNNEQFF.

The gene calls are TRBV28 and TRBJ2-7; TRBD1 matches 8 bases. Trimming at V came to 5 bases and at J to 5 bases, leaving 8 bases not matched to a gene. Germline V gene data show CDR1 as MDHEN and CDR2 as SYDVKM. The CDR3 runs to 14 residues. The CDR3, as DNA: TGTGCCAGCAGTCCACGGACAGGGATAGACGAGCAGTACTTC. Encoded protein: CASSPRTGIDEQYF. The whole variable domain, filled in from reference TRBV28 and TRBJ2-7, reads DVKVTQSSRYLVKRTGEKVFLECVQDMDHENMFWYRQDPGLGLRLIYFSYDVKMKEKGDIPEGYSVSREKKERFSLILESASTNQTSMYLCASSPRTGIDEQYFGPGTRLTVT.

V is TRBV7-8 and J is TRBJ1-2; 9 bases are a match to TRBD1. The CDR3 is 17 amino acids. The V and J ends lost 3 bases and 6 bases, in that order; junction bases with no gene match: 14. Germline CDR1 SGHVS, CDR2 FQNEAQ. CDR3: CASSFSLGQGSRHGYTF. The CDR3 DNA is TGTGCCAGCAGCTTTTCGTTGGGACAGGGATCCCGCCATGGCTACACCTTC. Looking up the rest from reference TRBV7-8 and TRBJ1-2 gives the full variable domain: GAGVSQSPRYKVAKRGQDVALRCDPISGHVSLFWYQQALGQGPEFLTYFQNEAQLDKSGLPSDRFFAERPEGSVSTLKIQRTQQEDSAVYLCASSFSLGQGSRHGYTFGSGTRLTVV.

V usage is TRBV5-8 and J usage is TRBJ2-5; the match to TRBD2 covers 14 bases. The germline gives CDR1 SGHTS, CDR2 YDEGEE. The CDR3 spans 18 residues. V lost 4 bases to trimming and J lost 4 bases; unmatched junction nucleotides: 12. CDR3 coding DNA: TGTGCCAGCAGCCTCGGGACTAGCGGGAGCGTGTCGGGAGAGACCCAGTACTTC. Protein product: CASSLGTSGSVSGETQYF.

CDR3 coding DNA: TGTGCCAGCAACAGGGAGCCACAAGAGACCCAGTACTTC. This sequence encodes CASNREPQETQYF. The rearrangement joins TRBV2 to TRBJ2-5; D is perhaps TRBD1 (6 bases). Germline V gene lookup returns CDR1 SNHLY and CDR2 FYNNEI. The CDR3 consists of 13 residues. Trimming stripped 7 bases from V and 2 bases from J, with 11 bases between.

The V call is TRBV12-5, the J call TRBJ1-2; 7 nucleotides agree with TRBD1. With V trimmed by 5 bases and J by 3 bases, 9 bases remained unmatched. The CDR3 has 15 amino acids. Germline V gene data show CDR1 as LGHNT and CDR2 as FRNRAP. The CDR3 here is CASGPLDRVHYGYTF. CDR3 DNA: TGTGCTAGTGGTCCATTAGACAGGGTGCACTATGGCTACACCTTC.

The CDR3 is CATSKRAQETQYF. CDR3 in DNA: TGTGCCACCAGCAAGCGGGCCCAAGAGACCCAGTACTTC. The chain uses TRBV15 and TRBJ2-5; a weak D match, TRBD2 (6 bases). Germline lookup yields CDR1 LNHNV and CDR2 YYDKDF (reference sequence). The V gene lost 4 bases and the J gene lost 1 base, with 7 bases spanning the gap. The CDR3 contains 13 residues.

The chain couples TRBV7-2 to TRBJ1-1; unclear D gene. The V gene lost 2 bases and the J gene lost 6 bases, with 13 bases spanning the gap. The CDR3 is made up of 14 amino acids. CDR1 and CDR2 (germline): SGHTA, FQGNSA. The CDR3 region is CASSLSMWSPEAFF. CDR3 nucleotides: TGTGCCAGCAGCTTATCTATGTGGAGCCCTGAAGCTTTCTTT.

The chain couples TRBV6-5 to TRBJ1-1; D perhaps matches TRBD1 (5 bases). Per germline, CDR1 MNHEY and CDR2 SVGAGI. Trimming cost V 4 bases and J 1 base, with 7 bases left between them. CDR3 size: 13 residues. CDR3 residues: CASSWDSNTEAFF. The CDR3 DNA reads as TGTGCCAGCAGTTGGGACTCGAACACTGAAGCTTTCTTT.

This chain joins TRBV5-1 and TRBJ2-7, with a weak D call TRBD2 (5 bases). The V end lost 0 bases, the J end lost 2 bases, and 9 bases lay between the germline ends. The CDR3 covers 14 residues. Germline V gene data show CDR1 as SGHRS and CDR2 as YFSETQ. DNA for the CDR3: TGCGCCAGCAGCTTGGAATGGGGAGCCTACGAGCAGTACTTC. This encodes CASSLEWGAYEQYF.

V and J are TRBV14 and TRBJ2-7; TRBD2 agrees at 9 bases. Trimming removed 1 base from V and 12 bases from J; junction bases left unmatched: 16. The CDR3 is made up of 16 amino acids. Germline V gives CDR1 SGHDN, CDR2 FVKESK. The CDR3 region has the DNA TGTGCCAGCAGCCAAGTTCTCCCAGCGGGGGGCCCTAAATTGTACTTC. Translation gives CASSQVLPAGGPKLYF.

About this clone itself: This same CDR3 is encoded by further DNA sequences in the sample. The genes are TRBV18 and TRBJ1-2, with 10 bases identical to TRBD1. Germline V gene sequence: CDR1 KGHSH, CDR2 LQKENI. The J segment lost 8 bases and the V segment lost 3 bases, leaving 0 bases of the junction unmatched. The CDR3 is 12 residues long. As DNA, the CDR3 is TGTGCCAGCTCACCGGGACAGGGGGGCTACACCTTC. It encodes CASSPGQGGYTF.

The rearrangement joins TRBV13 to TRBJ1-6; 9 bases are a match to TRBD1. The CDR3 runs to 15 residues. The V gene's germline CDR1 is PRHDT and CDR2 FYEKMQ (reference sequence). J was trimmed by 7 bases and V by 5 bases; bases with no gene match: 6. The CDR3 region has the DNA TGTGCCAGCAGCGCGGGACAGGGAGGGAATTCACCCCTCCACTTT. Its protein product is CASSAGQGGNSPLHF.

J is TRBJ2-1 and V is TRBV11-1, with TRBD1 as a possible D gene (6 bases). Trimming left V 2 bases short and J 8 bases short, with 16 bases between. This CDR3 contains 15 residues. Germline V gene sequence: CDR1 SGHAT, CDR2 FQDESV (reference sequence). The CDR3 here is CASSLSQGSFDEQFF. As DNA, the CDR3 is TGTGCCAGCAGCTTATCGCAGGGGTCCTTCGATGAGCAGTTCTTC.

This chain uses TRBV5-1 with TRBJ2-1; 14 nucleotides match TRBD2. This CDR3 region has 15 residues. CDR1 and CDR2 (germline): SGHRS, YFSETQ. Trimming cost V 4 bases and J 9 bases; bases outside gene matches: 6. The DNA for the CDR3 is TGCGCCAGCAGCCCGGGACTAGCGGGAGTTTTTGAGCAGTTCTTC. Translation: CASSPGLAGVFEQFF.

The rearrangement links TRBV7-3 to TRBJ2-3; TRBD2 agrees at 16 bases. The junction had 12 bases not matched to a gene; V was cut back by 5 bases and J by 7 bases. The CDR3 totals 18 residues. Germline loops: CDR1 SGHTA, CDR2 FQGTGA. CDR3 loop: CASSGAGTSGRAMYTQYF. The CDR3 DNA is TGTGCCAGCAGCGGGGCCGGGACTAGCGGGAGGGCCATGTATACGCAGTATTTT.